This record looks at one T cell receptor (beta chain) sequence and its context. Trimming cost V 3 bases and J 9 bases, with 15 bases left between them. The CDR3 has 14 residues. TCRdb re-analysed the RT-PCR reads in MiXCR, keeping a single row per CDR3 protein. The sample contains some 500,000 distinct CDR3 sequences, around 25% of which appear only once. This record belongs to a study of response to subunit inactivated influenza vaccine. This clonotype was obtained from a man between 50 and 59 years old who received an inactivated influenza vaccine. Sample: CD4+ T cells sorted from PBMCs, taken 4 to 6 days after vaccination. This chain uses TRBV12-3 or TRBV12-4 with TRBJ2-1, with a tentative D call TRBD2 (6 bases). CDR3 loop: CASSFPGGTSEQFF. In DNA form, the CDR3 reads TGTGCCAGCAGTTTTCCGGGCGGGACGAGTGAGCAGTTCTTC.